Listed below are T cell receptor beta chains from one sample, sequenced in a study of OX40 agonist ivuxolimab in advanced cancers. Clones were read by immunoSEQ multiplex PCR, and TCRdb kept only the in-frame ones, dropping some. The repertoire includes tens of thousands of clones, over 85% of them detected once, and over 0.55% sits in the top ten. The material was CD4+ or CD8+ T cells sorted from blood, obtained in a trial of the OX40 agonist ivuxolimab. Every receptor here comes from an adult with an advanced solid tumor such as melanoma, head and neck, liver or kidney cancer. Both conserved end residues are part of each CDR3. The D gene is left open where the match is weak. A row's size may be missing; if present it is once, few, many or a size class.

v_call: TRBV2; clone_size: .; d_call: TRBD1; j_call: TRBJ1-1; cdr3_aa: CASSSQGAMNTEAFF; cdr3_nt: TGTGCCAGCAGCTCCCAGGGGGCCATGAACACTGAAGCTTTCTTT
v_call: TRBV5-4; clone_size: .; d_call: TRBD1; j_call: TRBJ1-3; cdr3_aa: CASSPGTAGNTIYF; cdr3_nt: TGTGCCAGCAGCCCCGGGACAGCCGGAAACACCATATATTTT
v_call: TRBV5-4; clone_size: once; d_call: .; j_call: TRBJ1-4; cdr3_aa: CASSPGATNEKLFF; cdr3_nt: TGTGCCAGCAGTCCCGGGGCCACTAATGAAAAACTGTTTTTT
v_call: TRBV19; clone_size: .; d_call: .; j_call: TRBJ1-4; cdr3_aa: CASSIGSEKLFF; cdr3_nt: TGTGCCAGTAGTATCGGGAGTGAAAAACTGTTTTTT
v_call: TRBV5-1; clone_size: .; d_call: .; j_call: TRBJ2-7; cdr3_aa: CASSLVVSNYEQYF; cdr3_nt: TGCGCCAGCAGCTTGGTCGTCAGTAACTACGAGCAGTACTTC
v_call: TRBV6-1; clone_size: few; d_call: .; j_call: TRBJ1-1; cdr3_aa: CASSIDRRSEAFF; cdr3_nt: TGTGCCAGCTCCATCGATCGGCGGTCTGAAGCTTTCTTT
v_call: TRBV19; clone_size: .; d_call: .; j_call: TRBJ2-1; cdr3_aa: CASRGEFYNEQFF; cdr3_nt: TGTGCCAGTAGAGGGGAGTTCTACAATGAGCAGTTCTTC
v_call: TRBV30; clone_size: few; d_call: .; j_call: TRBJ1-2; cdr3_aa: CAWSVHQGSIDGYTF; cdr3_nt: TGTGCCTGGAGTGTACATCAGGGATCGATTGACGGCTACACCTTC
v_call: TRBV7-6; clone_size: .; d_call: .; j_call: TRBJ1-4; cdr3_aa: CASSLGGGGEKLFF; cdr3_nt: TGTGCCAGCAGCTTAGGAGGGGGAGGCGAAAAACTGTTTTTT
v_call: TRBV6-5; clone_size: .; d_call: .; j_call: TRBJ2-7; cdr3_aa: CASRGGPSYEQYF; cdr3_nt: TGTGCCAGCAGGGGGGGACCTTCCTACGAGCAGTACTTC
v_call: TRBV5-1; clone_size: .; d_call: TRBD2; j_call: TRBJ2-7; cdr3_aa: CASSLSLAAVRDEQYF; cdr3_nt: TGCGCCAGCAGCTTATCCCTAGCGGCGGTTCGGGACGAGCAGTACTTC
v_call: TRBV7-6; clone_size: .; d_call: TRBD1; j_call: TRBJ1-5; cdr3_aa: CASSLASDRGQPQHF; cdr3_nt: TGTGCCAGCAGCTTAGCCTCGGACAGGGGTCAGCCCCAGCATTTT
v_call: TRBV10-3; clone_size: .; d_call: TRBD2; j_call: TRBJ2-1; cdr3_aa: CAISGAGREGEQFF; cdr3_nt: TGTGCCATCAGTGGGGCCGGGAGGGAAGGTGAGCAGTTCTTC
v_call: TRBV6-1; clone_size: .; d_call: TRBD1; j_call: TRBJ1-1; cdr3_aa: CASSTGVFQNTEAFF; cdr3_nt: TGTGCCAGCTCGACAGGGGTTTTCCAGAACACTGAAGCTTTCTTT
v_call: TRBV30; clone_size: .; d_call: .; j_call: TRBJ1-3; cdr3_aa: CAWSVLGGTGSGNTIYF; cdr3_nt: TGTGCCTGGAGTGTACTGGGTGGAACAGGCTCTGGAAACACCATATATTTT
v_call: TRBV7-9; clone_size: .; d_call: TRBD1; j_call: TRBJ2-7; cdr3_aa: CASSLALTGDEQYF; cdr3_nt: TGTGCCAGCAGCTTAGCCCTAACAGGGGACGAGCAGTACTTC
v_call: TRBV19; clone_size: .; d_call: TRBD2; j_call: TRBJ2-7; cdr3_aa: CASSIGGLAVEQYF; cdr3_nt: TGTGCCAGTAGTATAGGTGGCCTAGCGGTCGAGCAGTACTTC
v_call: TRBV6-5; clone_size: .; d_call: .; j_call: TRBJ2-7; cdr3_aa: CASSYSLAGKYEQYF; cdr3_nt: TGTGCCAGCAGTTACTCATTGGCAGGGAAATACGAGCAGTACTTC
v_call: TRBV18; clone_size: .; d_call: .; j_call: TRBJ2-3; cdr3_aa: CASSSSTDTQYF; cdr3_nt: TGTGCCAGCTCATCTAGCACAGATACGCAGTATTTT
v_call: TRBV6-6; clone_size: .; d_call: .; j_call: TRBJ2-3; cdr3_aa: CASSRGTDTQYF; cdr3_nt: TGTGCCAGCAGTCGGGGCACAGATACGCAGTATTTT
v_call: TRBV23-1; clone_size: .; d_call: .; j_call: TRBJ2-7; cdr3_aa: CASSQYPVSYEQYF; cdr3_nt: TGCGCCAGCAGTCAATATCCAGTCTCCTACGAGCAGTACTTC
v_call: TRBV11-2; clone_size: .; d_call: .; j_call: TRBJ1-3; cdr3_aa: CASSQIALSSGNTIYF; cdr3_nt: TGTGCCAGCAGCCAGATTGCCCTAAGCTCTGGAAACACCATATATTTT
v_call: TRBV6-5; clone_size: .; d_call: .; j_call: TRBJ1-1; cdr3_aa: CASSQSGTTEAFF; cdr3_nt: TGTGCCAGCAGCCAGTCGGGGACCACTGAAGCTTTCTTT
v_call: TRBV7-3; clone_size: once; d_call: .; j_call: TRBJ2-1; cdr3_aa: CASSSTAGRGAHNEQFF; cdr3_nt: TGTGCCAGCAGCTCGACGGCGGGGCGGGGAGCCCACAATGAGCAGTTCTTC
v_call: TRBV29-1; clone_size: once; d_call: .; j_call: TRBJ2-3; cdr3_aa: CSVGDSTDTQYF; cdr3_nt: TGCAGCGTGGGGGACAGCACAGATACGCAGTATTTT
v_call: TRBV7-9; clone_size: .; d_call: TRBD1; j_call: TRBJ2-3; cdr3_aa: CASSLRTGSTASTDTQYF; cdr3_nt: TGTGCCAGCAGCTTAAGGACAGGGTCCACGGCAAGCACAGATACGCAGTATTTT
v_call: TRBV11-3; clone_size: .; d_call: .; j_call: TRBJ2-2; cdr3_aa: CASSFWRPPEVLFF; cdr3_nt: TGTGCCAGCAGCTTTTGGCGCCCACCGGAGGTGCTGTTTTTT
v_call: TRBV27; clone_size: .; d_call: .; j_call: TRBJ1-6; cdr3_aa: CASRLDSFLNSPLHF; cdr3_nt: TGTGCCAGCAGATTGGACAGCTTTTTAAATTCACCCCTCCACTTT
v_call: TRBV14; clone_size: .; d_call: .; j_call: TRBJ2-1; cdr3_aa: CASSQGVSASNEQFF; cdr3_nt: TGTGCCAGCAGCCAGGGCGTCTCAGCAAGCAATGAGCAGTTCTTC
v_call: TRBV30; clone_size: .; d_call: TRBD2; j_call: TRBJ2-3; cdr3_aa: CVGGGTDTQYF; cdr3_nt: TGTGTAGGCGGGGGGACAGATACGCAGTATTTT
v_call: TRBV18; clone_size: .; d_call: .; j_call: TRBJ1-1; cdr3_aa: CASSRWRIPENTEAFF; cdr3_nt: TGTGCCAGCTCACGGTGGAGGATCCCGGAGAACACTGAAGCTTTCTTT
v_call: TRBV11-1; clone_size: .; d_call: .; j_call: TRBJ1-1; cdr3_aa: CASSDPSDSLNTEAFF; cdr3_nt: TGTGCCAGCAGCGACCCGAGTGACAGTCTGAACACTGAAGCTTTCTTT
v_call: TRBV7-8; clone_size: .; d_call: .; j_call: TRBJ1-1; cdr3_aa: CASSLEARLNTEAFF; cdr3_nt: TGTGCCAGCAGCTTAGAAGCCAGACTAAACACTGAAGCTTTCTTT
v_call: TRBV27; clone_size: .; d_call: .; j_call: TRBJ2-1; cdr3_aa: CASSSGHYNEQFF; cdr3_nt: TGTGCCAGCAGTTCCGGACATTACAATGAGCAGTTCTTC
v_call: TRBV14; clone_size: once; d_call: .; j_call: TRBJ2-2; cdr3_aa: CASSRLDGGELFF; cdr3_nt: TGTGCCAGCAGCCGCCTGGACGGCGGGGAGCTGTTTTTT
v_call: TRBV2; clone_size: .; d_call: .; j_call: TRBJ1-2; cdr3_aa: CASSKGQGIFYGYTF; cdr3_nt: TGTGCCAGCAGTAAGGGCCAGGGGATCTTCTATGGCTACACCTTC
v_call: TRBV6-6; clone_size: .; d_call: TRBD1; j_call: TRBJ1-1; cdr3_aa: CASTDAQGANTEAFF; cdr3_nt: TGTGCCAGCACCGACGCACAGGGGGCGAACACTGAAGCTTTCTTT
v_call: TRBV6-5; clone_size: once; d_call: .; j_call: TRBJ1-2; cdr3_aa: CASSFTDYGYTF; cdr3_nt: TGTGCCAGCAGTTTTACGGACTATGGCTACACCTTC
v_call: TRBV18; clone_size: many; d_call: .; j_call: TRBJ2-7; cdr3_aa: CASSPPGGSGDEQYF; cdr3_nt: TGTGCCAGCTCACCACCCGGAGGCAGTGGAGACGAGCAGTACTTC
v_call: TRBV29-1; clone_size: .; d_call: TRBD1; j_call: TRBJ1-3; cdr3_aa: CSVGLQGASGNTIYF; cdr3_nt: TGCAGCGTTGGATTACAGGGGGCGTCTGGAAACACCATATATTTT
v_call: TRBV11-1; clone_size: .; d_call: .; j_call: TRBJ2-7; cdr3_aa: CASQGMHDEQYF; cdr3_nt: TGTGCCAGCCAGGGAATGCACGACGAGCAGTACTTC
v_call: TRBV5-6; clone_size: .; d_call: TRBD2; j_call: TRBJ2-6; cdr3_aa: CASRRSGAVGANVLTF; cdr3_nt: TGTGCCAGCAGACGAAGCGGGGCCGTAGGGGCCAACGTCCTGACTTTC
v_call: TRBV30; clone_size: once; d_call: TRBD2; j_call: TRBJ2-2; cdr3_aa: CAWSGRGTSGSTGELFF; cdr3_nt: TGTGCCTGGAGTGGCAGGGGGACTAGCGGTTCCACCGGGGAGCTGTTTTTT
v_call: TRBV28; clone_size: .; d_call: TRBD1; j_call: TRBJ1-1; cdr3_aa: CASSRQGRNTEAFF; cdr3_nt: TGTGCCAGCTCTCGACAGGGGCGAAACACTGAAGCTTTCTTT